Following are 9 T cell receptor beta chains from one sample sequenced in a study of T cell responses to AZD1222 COVID-19 vaccine. This table comes from immunoSEQ multiplex PCR, and its TCRdb copy is limited to in-frame clones, with some not included. The sample carries about 180,000 clones, approximately 91% recorded once. The specimen comprised peripheral blood, sampled 28 days after the second AZD1222 dose. Source of these receptors: an adult who received the AZD1222 COVID-19 vaccine.

The chain couples TRBV30 to TRBJ1-6; D may be TRBD1 (5 bases). The germline V and J ends were trimmed by 0 bases and 1 base, with 13 bases remaining between them. Germline lookup yields CDR1 GTSNPN and CDR2 SVGIG (reference sequence). CDR3 length: 17 amino acids. The CDR3 coding sequence is TGTGCCTGGAGTGTAACCGGGGGGACTTCCTATAATTCACCCCTCCACTTT. Its translation is CAWSVTGGTSYNSPLHF.

The rearrangement uses TRBV5-4 and TRBJ2-7; 7 bases are a match to TRBD1. The CDR3 length is 14 residues. V dropped 0 bases and J dropped 3; count of bases not matched to a gene: 3. Germline V gene data show CDR1 as SGHNT and CDR2 as YYREEE (reference sequence). The CDR3 is CASSLGDSHYEQYF. CDR3 bases: TGTGCCAGCAGCTTGGGGGACAGTCACTACGAGCAGTACTTC.

The chain employs TRBV10-3 and TRBJ1-3, with a tentative D call TRBD1 (5 bases). The germline V gene encodes CDR1 ENHRY and CDR2 SYGVKD. The CDR3 spans 14 residues. V was shortened by 10 bases and J by 0 bases, with 13 bases between the two germline ends. The DNA for the CDR3 is TGTGCCACCAGGACCGGGGGCTCTGGAAACACCATATATTTT. Translating it yields CATRTGGSGNTIYF.

V usage is TRBV12-3 or TRBV12-4 and J usage is TRBJ2-7; TRBD2 is a possible D gene (5 bases). The CDR3 is made up of 13 amino acids. The V and J ends lost 2 bases and 5 bases respectively, with 10 bases between them. CDR3 nucleotides: TGTGCCAGCAGTTTACTGGGGAGCCACGAGCAGTACTTC. Its protein product is CASSLLGSHEQYF.

The chain employs TRBV6-6 and TRBJ1-2; D is possibly TRBD1 (5 bases). Trimming shortened V by 2 bases and J by 1 base, and 8 bases separated the two germline ends. Per germline, CDR1 MNHNY and CDR2 SVGAGI (reference sequence). The CDR3 loop spans 14 amino acids. The CDR3 spells CASSYRTSNYGYTF. The CDR3 bases are TGTGCCAGCAGTTACCGGACAAGTAACTATGGCTACACCTTC.

This chain links TRBV4-1 with TRBJ1-4; D gene uncertain. This CDR3 has 15 residues. V lost 1 base to trimming and J lost 5 bases, with 11 bases between them. Germline CDR1 reads MGHRA; CDR2 reads YSYEKL. The CDR3 loop is CASSQVGAPNEKLFF. DNA of the CDR3: TGCGCCAGCAGCCAAGTCGGAGCGCCCAATGAAAAACTGTTTTTT.

The rearrangement uses TRBV6-6 and TRBJ2-3; TRBD2 aligns across 11 bases. Trimming at V came to 6 bases and at J to 2 bases, leaving 1 base not matched to a gene. Germline V gene data show CDR1 as MNHNY and CDR2 as SVGAGI (reference sequence). CDR3 length equals 14 residues. In DNA form, the CDR3 reads TGTGCCAGCAGGACTAGCGGGGTCACAGATACGCAGTATTTT. Protein sequence: CASRTSGVTDTQYF.

J is TRBJ2-6 and V is TRBV19; TRBD1 matches at 7 bases. This CDR3 is built from 17 residues. Germline lookup yields CDR1 LNHDA and CDR2 SQIVND (reference sequence). V was pared by 10 bases and J by 4 bases, with 16 bases of the junction left unmatched. CDR3 loop: CATDRTGQASGANVLTF. The CDR3 DNA reads as TGTGCCACCGATCGGACCGGACAGGCATCCGGGGCCAACGTCCTGACTTTC.

The J gene is TRBJ1-3, the V gene TRBV28; D is uncertain. V lost 3 bases and J lost 0, with 6 bases in between. This CDR3 has 14 residues. Germline V gene lookup returns CDR1 MDHEN and CDR2 SYDVKM. The CDR3 nucleotides are TGTGCCAGCAGTTTCCCCAACTCTGGAAACACCATATATTTT. Translated, it gives CASSFPNSGNTIYF.